A selection of T cell receptor beta chains follows, all from one sample in a study of shared clonotypes between healthy human individuals. This table comes from immunoSEQ multiplex PCR, and its TCRdb copy is limited to in-frame clones, with some not included. The sample records some 580,000 clones, less than 98% being singletons. The specimen was naive CD4+ T cells sorted from blood. The source of these receptors is a woman in her 30s in good health. The CDR3 runs from the conserved cysteine through the conserved F or W. D genes are given only for firm matches. Only some rows state a clone size, as once, few, many or a class for expanded clones.

TRBD1,TRBV5-1,TRBJ1-1,.,13,CASSFTRGLEAFF,TGCGCCAGCAGCTTTACCAGGGGGCTCGAGGCTTTCTTT
TRBD2,TRBV13,TRBJ2-7,.,12,CASSPLGRGQYF,TGTGCCAGCAGCCCACTGGGGAGGGGTCAGTACTTC
TRBD2,TRBV9,TRBJ2-1,.,15,CASSPTSGTYNEQFF,TGTGCCAGCAGCCCCACTAGCGGGACCTACAATGAGCAGTTCTTC
.,TRBV7-9,TRBJ2-5,.,14,CASSFATHQETQYF,TGTGCCAGCAGCTTTGCTACACACCAAGAGACCCAGTACTTC
TRBD2,TRBV5-8,TRBJ2-7,.,16,CASSSYRTSGTYEQYF,TGTGCCAGCAGTTCCTATAGGACTAGCGGAACCTACGAGCAGTACTTC
TRBD1,TRBV28,TRBJ1-2,.,15,CASSLRDRVSYGYTF,TGTGCCAGCAGCCTCCGGGACAGGGTTTCCTATGGCTACACCTTC
TRBD1,TRBV5-1,TRBJ2-3,.,15,CASSLEAGGADTQYF,TGCGCCAGCAGCTTGGAGGCAGGGGGCGCAGATACGCAGTATTTT
TRBD1,TRBV28,TRBJ1-1,few,15,CASTVGTGLNTEAFF,TGTGCCAGCACCGTAGGGACAGGACTAAACACTGAAGCTTTCTTT
.,TRBV11-2,TRBJ1-1,.,15,CASIQNRVLNTEAFF,TGTGCCAGCATCCAAAACAGGGTCTTGAACACTGAAGCTTTCTTT
TRBD2,TRBV27,TRBJ2-7,.,17,CATSRRASGASSYEQYF,TGTGCCACCTCCCGTCGGGCTAGCGGAGCGAGCTCCTACGAGCAGTACTTC
.,TRBV7-2,TRBJ1-1,.,14,CASSYTGRDSEAFF,TGTGCCAGCAGCTACACAGGGAGGGATTCTGAAGCTTTCTTT
TRBD2,TRBV12-5,TRBJ2-1,.,14,CASGRTSGSYEQFF,TGTGCTAGTGGGCGGACTAGCGGGAGCTATGAGCAGTTCTTC
TRBD2,TRBV28,TRBJ2-3,.,15,CASSSTREGTDTQYF,TGTGCCAGCAGTTCCACGCGGGAGGGCACAGATACGCAGTATTTT
.,TRBV5-1,TRBJ2-5,.,15,CASSLEGQGQETQYF,TGCGCCAGCAGCTTGGAGGGTCAGGGGCAAGAGACCCAGTACTTC
TRBD1,TRBV10-1,TRBJ1-2,.,14,CASSESGQGRGYTF,TGCGCCAGCAGTGAGTCGGGACAGGGGAGAGGCTACACCTTC
TRBD2,TRBV27,TRBJ2-3,.,18,CASSSPGGGRGREDTQYF,TGTGCCAGCAGTTCTCCCGGGGGGGGCCGGGGCAGGGAAGATACGCAGTATTTT
.,TRBV5-5,TRBJ1-5,once,16,CASSLVSGVGNQPQHF,TGTGCCAGCAGCTTGGTATCAGGGGTAGGCAATCAGCCCCAGCATTTT
.,TRBV2,TRBJ2-7,.,11,CASSWGYEQYF,TGTGCCAGCAGTTGGGGGTACGAGCAGTACTTC
.,TRBV6-6,TRBJ1-5,.,14,CASSFDRSNQPQHF,TGTGCCAGCAGTTTTGACAGGAGCAATCAGCCCCAGCATTTT
TRBD2,TRBV5-1,TRBJ2-7,.,13,CASSPLAAYEQYF,TGCGCCAGCAGCCCACTAGCGGCTTACGAGCAGTACTTC
TRBD1,TRBV19,TRBJ1-3,.,14,CASSFGTVGNTIYF,TGTGCCAGTAGTTTCGGGACAGTTGGAAACACCATATATTTT
.,TRBV19,TRBJ1-4,.,13,CASSRREYEKLFF,TGTGCCAGTAGTCGGAGGGAATATGAAAAACTGTTTTTT
.,TRBV30,TRBJ1-3,.,15,CAWNNDRRSGNTIYF,TGTGCCTGGAACAACGACAGACGCTCTGGAAACACCATATATTTT
.,TRBV5-8,TRBJ2-2,.,15,CASSWGTGNTGELFF,TGTGCCAGCAGCTGGGGGACGGGTAACACCGGGGAGCTGTTTTTT
TRBD1,TRBV18,TRBJ1-2,.,14,CASSVDRAYYGYTF,TGTGCCAGCTCAGTAGACAGGGCCTACTATGGCTACACCTTC
.,TRBV5-1,TRBJ2-3,once,14,CASSTESGTDTQYF,TGCGCCAGCAGCACGGAGAGTGGCACAGATACGCAGTATTTT
TRBD2,TRBV2,TRBJ2-7,.,11,CASRETSAQYF,TGTGCCAGCAGGGAGACTAGCGCGCAGTACTTC
TRBD2,TRBV28,TRBJ2-1,.,13,CASRQRDYNEQFF,TGTGCCAGCAGGCAGCGGGACTACAATGAGCAGTTCTTC
.,TRBV18,TRBJ2-7,.,15,CASSRGRTGVDEQYF,TGTGCCAGCTCTCGAGGACGGACGGGAGTTGACGAGCAGTACTTC
.,TRBV28,TRBJ2-3,.,14,CASKQNSNTDTQYF,TGTGCCAGCAAGCAAAACTCCAACACAGATACGCAGTATTTT
.,TRBV20-1,TRBJ2-7,.,11,CSATGNYEQYF,TGCAGTGCTACAGGGAACTACGAGCAGTACTTC
.,TRBV7-2,TRBJ2-2,.,16,CASSLRGTGDSGELFF,TGTGCCAGCAGCCTAAGGGGCACCGGGGATTCCGGGGAGCTGTTTTTT
TRBD2,TRBV10-1,TRBJ2-7,.,15,CASSEGPSGSYEQYF,TGCGCCAGCAGTGAAGGGCCTAGCGGCTCCTACGAGCAGTACTTC
.,TRBV2,TRBJ1-3,.,15,CASSELKVSGNTIYF,TGTGCCAGCAGTGAATTGAAGGTCTCTGGAAACACCATATATTTT
TRBD1,TRBV16,TRBJ1-1,.,16,CASSQHPQGAYTEAFF,TGTGCCAGCAGCCAACACCCCCAGGGGGCGTACACTGAAGCTTTCTTT
TRBD1,TRBV19,TRBJ2-7,.,13,CASPTGALDEQYF,TGTGCCAGTCCGACAGGGGCGTTAGACGAGCAGTACTTC
.,TRBV19,TRBJ2-3,.,16,CASSLSSGLFFDTQYF,TGTGCCAGTAGTTTGTCAAGCGGACTTTTTTTTGATACGCAGTATTTT
.,TRBV21-1,TRBJ1-4,.,15,CASSNHEGQGEKLFF,TGTGCCAGCAGCAACCACGAGGGACAGGGTGAAAAACTGTTTTTT
TRBD2,TRBV11-1,TRBJ2-7,.,15,CASSLRLADTYEQYF,TGTGCCAGCAGCTTACGACTAGCGGACACCTACGAGCAGTACTTC
.,TRBV5-1,TRBJ2-1,.,12,CASSFGDNEQFF,TGCGCCAGCAGCTTCGGAGACAATGAGCAGTTCTTC
.,TRBV10-3,TRBJ2-6,.,15,CAISDVGWGANVLTF,TGTGCCATCAGTGACGTGGGGTGGGGGGCCAACGTCCTGACTTTC
.,TRBV19,TRBJ2-5,.,14,CASVGGPFRETQYF,TGTGCCAGCGTCGGAGGGCCCTTCCGAGAGACCCAGTACTTC
.,TRBV4-1,TRBJ1-5,.,16,CASSQDREESNQPQHF,TGCGCCAGCAGCCAAGATCGTGAAGAGAGCAATCAGCCCCAGCATTTT
TRBD2,TRBV2,TRBJ2-2,.,15,CASTRDSGVHGELFF,TGTGCCAGCACCCGCGACAGCGGGGTACACGGGGAGCTGTTTTTT
.,TRBV19,TRBJ1-1,.,15,CASSNRGRGDTEAFF,TGTGCCAGTAGTAATCGGGGTCGTGGCGACACTGAAGCTTTCTTT
.,TRBV7-9,TRBJ1-3,.,14,CASSRDNSGNTIYF,TGTGCCAGCAGCAGGGACAACTCTGGAAACACCATATATTTT
.,TRBV14,TRBJ2-2,.,16,CASSQVGLPRGGELFF,TGTGCCAGCAGCCAAGTGGGACTCCCACGCGGCGGGGAGCTGTTTTTT
TRBD1,TRBV2,TRBJ1-5,.,14,CASRSTGSNQPQHF,TGTGCCAGCAGATCGACAGGGAGCAATCAGCCCCAGCATTTT
TRBD1,TRBV6-6,TRBJ2-7,.,11,CASRTGAEQYF,TGTGCCAGCAGGACAGGGGCCGAGCAGTACTTC
.,TRBV28,TRBJ1-4,.,14,CASRAGGAQEKLFF,TGTGCCAGCAGGGCGGGGGGCGCCCAGGAAAAACTGTTTTTT
.,TRBV30,TRBJ2-5,.,14,CAWSQQPFQETQYF,TGTGCCTGGAGCCAACAACCATTCCAAGAGACCCAGTACTTC
.,TRBV28,TRBJ2-7,.,12,CASGLSSYEQYF,TGTGCCAGTGGCTTGTCTTCTTACGAGCAGTACTTC
.,TRBV28,TRBJ1-2,.,10,CASGQYGYTF,TGTGCCAGCGGACAGTATGGCTACACCTTC
TRBD1,TRBV5-1,TRBJ2-5,.,15,CASSAAGQGVRTQYF,TGCGCCAGCAGCGCCGCGGGACAGGGTGTCCGGACCCAGTACTTC
.,TRBV5-1,TRBJ2-3,.,15,CASSLGNGDADTQYF,TGCGCCAGCAGCTTGGGCAACGGGGACGCCGATACGCAGTATTTT
.,TRBV7-9,TRBJ2-3,.,14,CASSLGGATDTQYF,TGTGCCAGCAGCTTAGGCGGGGCCACAGATACGCAGTATTTT